This T cell receptor beta chain stems from a study of T-cell reconstitution after alpha-beta-depleted transplantation in children. After removal of 4 bases from V and 2 bases from J, the junction contained 3 bases not matched to a gene. Germline loops: CDR1 LGHDT, CDR2 YNNKEL (reference sequence). The CDR3 runs to 14 residues. Unique molecular identifiers featured in how the TCRbeta library was prepared. TCRdb itself ran the PCR reads through MiXCR, one entry per CDR3 protein. The sample carries 300,000 or so distinct CDR3 sequences, approximately 9.8% recorded once. The source was PBMCs from the stem cell graft donor, collected from the stem cell graft. The source of this sequence is a human donor who donated a stem cell graft to a child with SCID. This chain joins TRBV3-1 and TRBJ2-5, with TRBD2 identical over 8 bases. The CDR3 DNA reads TGTGCCAGCAGCCCGGGGGGGGGGCAAGAGACCCAGTACTTC. It is translated as CASSPGGGQETQYF.